The 25 T cell receptor beta chains below all came from one sample that was sequenced in a study of shared clonotypes between healthy human individuals. The method was immunoSEQ multiplex PCR; TCRdb's version includes in-frame clones alone and lacks a portion of them. The table shows some 2,000,000 clones, with 90% to 95% occurring only once. Source material: naive CD4+ T cells sorted from blood. Subset given: CD45RA+ positively selected. Source of these receptors: a man younger than 35 in good health.

V usage is TRBV7-9 and J usage is TRBJ1-4; maybe TRBD1 (5 bases). Germline V gene data show CDR1 as SEHNR and CDR2 as FQNEAQ (reference sequence). This CDR3 region has 16 residues. V lost 5 bases and J 0 bases, leaving 13 bases between the germline ends. Written as DNA, the CDR3 is TGTGCCAGCAGCGCGAGACAGAGCGCAACTAATGAAAAACTGTTTTTT. It codes for CASSARQSATNEKLFF.

As concerns this clone: The sample has other DNA sequences that encode this CDR3 too. The chain combines TRBV7-3 with TRBJ1-2; a possible D gene is TRBD1 (5 bases). The CDR3 extends over 13 amino acids. The germline V and J ends were trimmed by 1 base and 6 bases, with 9 bases remaining between them. In germline, CDR1 is SGHTA, CDR2 FQGTGA. The CDR3 loop reads CASSLIAGDGYTF. The CDR3 nucleotides are TGTGCCAGCAGCTTAATAGCGGGGGATGGCTACACCTTC.

V usage is TRBV5-4 and J usage is TRBJ1-1, with 7 bases identical to TRBD1. Per the germline V gene, CDR1 is SGHNT and CDR2 is YYREEE (reference sequence). V gave up 4 bases and J gave up 2 bases; unmatched junction bases: 8. The CDR3 extends over 15 amino acids. The CDR3 sequence is CASSQGGGQNTEAFF. The CDR3 nucleotides read TGTGCCAGCAGCCAGGGGGGAGGACAAAACACTGAAGCTTTCTTT.

The chain combines TRBV12-5 with TRBJ2-7; perhaps TRBD1 as D (5 bases). Looked up from germline, CDR1 is LGHNT and CDR2 is FRNRAP. CDR3 length: 13 residues. Trimming cost V 7 bases and J 3 bases, with 13 bases left between them. CDR3 bases: TGTGCTAGTGCCCTGGACAAGGTCTACGAGCAGTACTTC. The encoded protein is CASALDKVYEQYF.

CDR3 nucleotide sequence: TGTGCCACCAGCAGAGATATCCAGGGATTGGTACTGTTCTTC. It codes for CATSRDIQGLVLFF. V is TRBV15 and J is TRBJ2-1; weak D call: TRBD1 (5 bases). The CDR3 runs to 14 residues. V dropped 0 bases and J dropped 15 bases, with 18 bases sitting between them. CDR1 and CDR2 from the germline V gene are LNHNV and YYDKDF (reference sequence). Full variable domain (remainder filled in from reference TRBV15 and TRBJ2-1): DAMVIQNPRYQVTQFGKPVTLSCSQTLNHNVMYWYQQKSSQAPKLLFHYYDKDFNNEADTPDNFQSRRPNTSFCFLDIRSPGLGDTAMYLCATSRDIQGLVLFFGPGTRLTVL.

The chain couples TRBV21-1 to TRBJ1-2; the table gives TRBD1 as D, unverified against the DNA. TRBV21-1 is shown as a pseudogene. This CDR3 has 16 residues. CDR3 sequence reads: CASSKETGAWDYGYTF. The CDR3 DNA reads as TGTGCCAGCAGCAAAGAAACAGGGGCCTGGGACTATGGCTACACCTTC.

The chain joins TRBV30 to TRBJ2-1, with a weak D call TRBD1 (6 bases). V was shortened by 4 bases and J by 12 bases, with 19 bases between the two germline ends. In germline, CDR1 is GTSNPN, CDR2 SVGIG (reference sequence). This CDR3 is built from 13 residues. This chain's CDR3 is CAWIGQPISPQFF. The CDR3 bases are TGTGCCTGGATAGGACAGCCGATCAGCCCGCAGTTCTTC.

The J gene is TRBJ1-4, the V gene TRBV28; D call uncertain. The V end lost 5 bases, the J end lost 8 bases, and 15 bases lay between the germline ends. This CDR3 is built from 14 residues. The germline gives CDR1 MDHEN, CDR2 SYDVKM. CDR3 sequence: CASSPGPAREKLFF. In DNA form, the CDR3 reads TGTGCCAGCAGTCCCGGCCCTGCCCGGGAAAAACTGTTTTTT.

The V gene is TRBV4-1, the J gene TRBJ1-5; weak D call: TRBD1 (5 bases). Germline CDR1 and CDR2: MGHRA and YSYEKL. The CDR3 totals 16 residues. Trimming removed 0 bases from V and 3 bases from J, with 12 bases in between. DNA of the CDR3: TGCGCCAGCAGCCAAGATGCCAGCGGGGCCAATCAGCCCCAGCATTTT. Its translation is CASSQDASGANQPQHF.

This chain connects TRBV5-1 to TRBJ2-2; no definite D call. In germline, CDR1 is SGHRS, CDR2 YFSETQ. This CDR3 comprises 16 residues. The V end was cut by 0 bases, the J end by 1 base, with 10 bases between. The CDR3 DNA sequence: TGCGCCAGCAGCTTGGCCGTAAGTCAGAACACCGGGGAGCTGTTTTTT. Translated: CASSLAVSQNTGELFF.

The V call is TRBV6-6, the J call TRBJ1-2, with D hard to call. The germline V gene has CDR1 MNHNY and CDR2 SVGAGI (reference sequence). This CDR3 is built from 12 residues. The V gene lost 7 bases and the J gene lost 2 bases, with 8 bases spanning the gap. For the CDR3, the DNA is TGTGCCAGCACCACTCTGAACTATGGCTACACCTTC. Translated: CASTTLNYGYTF.

Notes on this clone: A read error may account for a junction end that differs from germline. The chain recombines TRBV7-7 with TRBJ2-2; D remains unclear. The germline CDR1 and CDR2 sequences are SSHAT and FNYEAQ (reference sequence). The CDR3 runs 13 residues. CDR3 in DNA: TGTGCTAGCAGCAAGCAGAACGATGTGGAGCTGTTTTTT. It encodes CASSKQNDVELFF.

V usage is TRBV10-2 and J usage is TRBJ2-7; 7 positions agree with TRBD1. V lost 6 bases to trimming and J lost 2 bases; unmatched junction nucleotides: 10. Germline loops: CDR1 WSHSY, CDR2 SAAADI. The CDR3 is made up of 15 amino acids. CDR3 bases: TGCGCCAGCAGCCCCGACAGGGTTTTTGCCTACGAGCAGTACTTC. Its translation is CASSPDRVFAYEQYF.

V gene TRBV6-1 combines with J gene TRBJ2-1, with D possibly matching TRBD2 (6 bases). The CDR3 spans 16 residues. Per germline, CDR1 MNHNS and CDR2 SASEGT. V lost 1 base, J lost 3 bases, and 13 bases lay in between. The CDR3 loop is CASSEEIGGYYNEQFF. The DNA of the CDR3 is TGTGCCAGCAGTGAAGAAATAGGAGGGTACTACAATGAGCAGTTCTTC.

V gene TRBV28 combines with J gene TRBJ2-7; TRBD1 matches 7 bases. The ends lost 2 bases at V and 1 base at J; junction bases unmatched: 17. The CDR3 covers 19 residues. Per germline, CDR1 MDHEN and CDR2 SYDVKM. The CDR3 nucleotides read TGTGCCAGCAGTTTAATATGGGACAGTATGGATCCTCCGTCCTACGAGCAGTACTTC. Translation gives CASSLIWDSMDPPSYEQYF.

This chain joins TRBV28 and TRBJ1-2, with D hard to call. CDR3 length equals 14 residues. Trimming left V 6 bases short and J 2 bases short, with 13 bases between. The germline V gene encodes CDR1 MDHEN and CDR2 SYDVKM. CDR3 protein: CASRPYLGNYGYTF. The CDR3 DNA reads TGTGCCAGCAGACCCTACTTGGGGAACTATGGCTACACCTTC.

The J gene is TRBJ1-1, the V gene TRBV27; a possible D gene is TRBD1 (5 bases). This CDR3 region has 14 residues. Trimming stripped 4 bases from V and 1 base from J, with 10 bases between. The V gene's germline CDR1 is MNHEY and CDR2 SMNVEV (reference sequence). CDR3 DNA: TGTGCCAGCAGTTCACCGGACAAGAACACTGAAGCTTTCTTT. This sequence encodes CASSSPDKNTEAFF.

Notes on this clone: This sample also contains other DNA sequences that code for the same CDR3. The V and J genes are TRBV7-2 and TRBJ2-3; possible D gene TRBD2, 6 bases. This CDR3 region has 15 residues. Trimming shortened V by 2 bases and J by 0 bases, and 9 bases separated the two germline ends. CDR1 is SGHTA, CDR2 FQGNSA, per germline. Written as DNA, the CDR3 is TGTGCCAGCAGCTTAAGGAGCGGGAGCACAGATACGCAGTATTTT. Its protein is CASSLRSGSTDTQYF. Full variable domain (remainder filled in from reference TRBV7-2 and TRBJ2-3): GAGVSQSPSNKVTEKGKDVELRCDPISGHTALYWYRQSLGQGLEFLIYFQGNSAPDKSGLPSDRFSAERTGGSVSTLTIQRTQQEDSAVYLCASSLRSGSTDTQYFGPGTRLTVL.

This rearrangement joins TRBV6-1 to TRBJ2-5, with D perhaps being TRBD1 or TRBD2 (5 bases each). The germline V gene has CDR1 MNHNS and CDR2 SASEGT. The CDR3 spans 14 residues. V was shortened by 6 bases and J by 4 bases, with 15 bases between the two germline ends. The CDR3: CASSRDPIPETQYF. CDR3 bases: TGTGCCAGCAGCCGGGACCCCATCCCAGAGACCCAGTACTTC.

This clone has just one count. The chain recombines TRBV28 with TRBJ1-4, with D uncertain. Trimming shortened V by 5 bases and J by 0 bases, and 10 bases separated the two germline ends. This CDR3 is built from 15 residues. CDR1 and CDR2 (germline): MDHEN, SYDVKM. The CDR3 region has the DNA TGTGCCAGCAGTCTACGACACGCAACTAATGAAAAACTGTTTTTT. Protein sequence: CASSLRHATNEKLFF.

This sequence joins TRBV19 and TRBJ2-1; D is possibly TRBD2 (7 bases). The CDR3 length is 16 residues. CDR1 and CDR2 (germline): LNHDA, SQIVND (reference sequence). The ends were cut back, 5 bases at V and 0 bases at J, with 14 bases in the middle. CDR3 protein: CASSPGGANSYNEQFF. The CDR3 DNA reads as TGTGCCAGTAGTCCTGGGGGGGCAAACTCCTACAATGAGCAGTTCTTC.

V usage is TRBV10-3 and J usage is TRBJ2-3, with D possibly being TRBD1 or TRBD2 (5 bases each). CDR3 length equals 17 residues. The V gene lost 3 bases and the J gene lost 0 bases, with 16 bases spanning the gap. Germline V lookup: CDR1 ENHRY, CDR2 SYGVKD. CDR3: CAISEAAGTLSTDTQYF. In DNA, the CDR3 is TGTGCCATCAGTGAAGCGGCAGGGACCCTTAGCACAGATACGCAGTATTTT.

The gene calls are TRBV11-2 and TRBJ2-6; 9 bases map to TRBD1. Germline V CDR1 and CDR2: SGHAT, FQNNGV. This CDR3 spans 18 amino acids. V lost 3 bases and J lost 0; bases outside the gene matches: 6. The CDR3 nucleotides read TGTGCCAGCAGCTTTATACAGGGGGCCTTCTCTGGGGCCAACGTCCTGACTTTC. Amino acids: CASSFIQGAFSGANVLTF.

This clone was recorded only once. The same CDR3 also results from other DNA sequences found in this sample. The V call is TRBV28, the J call TRBJ2-7; a weak D match, TRBD2 (6 bases). This CDR3 is 14 amino acids long. Germline values: CDR1 MDHEN, CDR2 SYDVKM. The germline V and J ends were trimmed by 3 bases and 0 bases, with 9 bases remaining between them. The DNA of the CDR3 is TGTGCCAGCAGTTTGGGCGGGACCTCCTACGAGCAGTACTTC. Its protein is CASSLGGTSYEQYF.

V usage is TRBV19 and J usage is TRBJ2-1; unclear D gene. Trimming took 2 bases from V and 13 from J, leaving 18 bases between them. This CDR3 has 14 residues. Germline loops: CDR1 LNHDA, CDR2 SQIVND (reference sequence). The chain's CDR3 is CASSIKYLGMEQFF. Here the CDR3 DNA reads TGTGCCAGTAGTATAAAGTATTTGGGCATGGAACAGTTCTTC. The complete variable domain, with remaining parts taken from reference TRBV19 and TRBJ2-1, reads DGGITQSPKYLFRKEGQNVTLSCEQNLNHDAMYWYRQDPGQGLRLIYYSQIVNDFQKGDIAEGYSVSREKKESFPLTVTSAQKNPTAFYLCASSIKYLGMEQFFGPGTRLTVL.